This TCR beta chain stems from a study of blood T cells in healthy people across ages. Sample-barcoded 5' priming and a J-beta primer mix drove a second PCR of roughly 6 to 12 cycles. From each sample, at least 2.5 million paired-end reads containing CDR3 were obtained. TCRdb itself ran the 5' RACE reads through MiXCR, one entry per CDR3 protein. The repertoire holds roughly 2 million distinct CDR3 sequences, with around half as singletons. Germline assignment: CDR1 LNHDA and CDR2 SQIVND (reference sequence). The trim removed 5 bases at V and 8 bases at J, leaving 11 bases unmatched. The CDR3 is made up of 14 amino acids.

Sequenced input: blood. The source is a middle-aged woman in good health. This sequence joins TRBV19 and TRBJ1-2; TRBD1 matches at 7 bases. DNA of the CDR3: TGTGCCAGTAGTCCCGGGACAGTATTACTGGGCTACACCTTC. It specifies CASSPGTVLLGYTF.